This TCR beta chain was captured by sequencing in a study of cytomegalovirus exposure and HLA in healthy donors. General observations from the study: Through in vitro validation, a few CMV-associated chains were shown to be specific for CMV antigens. Per a prior analysis, the majority of TCR beta V segments were productive roughly 90% or roughly 30% of the time. Later analysis revealed greater clonal expansion in HLA-associated TCR beta chains than in equally common others. Among TCR beta chains, those listed as cytomegalovirus-associated numbered some 170.

Researchers ran the PCR with 60 Vbeta and 13 Jbeta primers. The repertoire was sequenced with immunoSEQ multiplex PCR; TCRdb's copy has only in-frame clones and lacks some. The data contain some 160,000 clones, over 75% of them singletons. Worth noting for this clone: Its antigen is undetermined.

The V gene's germline CDR1 is MDHEN and CDR2 SYDVKM. CDR3 size: 13 residues. V was clipped by 2 bases and J by 7 bases, with 11 bases between them. The specimen was PBMCs. The gene calls are TRBV28 and TRBJ1-2; no clear D. This receptor was taken from a woman in her forties or fifties in good health and CMV-seronegative. The CDR3 DNA reads TGTGCCAGCAGTTTACAAAGAGGCTTTGGCTACACCTTC. It yields the protein CASSLQRGFGYTF.